The 21 T cell receptor beta chains below all came from one sample that was sequenced in a study of lymphopenia after photon versus proton radiotherapy. The data were produced by immunoSEQ multiplex PCR, yet TCRdb's version contains in-frame clones alone and is incomplete. Of tens of thousands of clones in the sample, approximately 95% were seen once. The sample in question was peripheral blood, obtained from a patient treated with photon-based radiotherapy. The receptors derive from a woman aged 45-65 years with cholangiocarcinoma.

The CDR3, as DNA: TGTGCCAGCAGCTTGGGGTCAGGGAGTCGCGGCTACACCTTC. Translation gives CASSLGSGSRGYTF. V gene TRBV5-6 combines with J gene TRBJ1-2, with D possibly being TRBD1 (5 bases). The V and J ends lost 0 bases and 8 bases respectively, with 14 bases between them. Germline values: CDR1 SGHDT, CDR2 YYEEEE. There are 14 residues in the CDR3.

V usage is TRBV5-6 and J usage is TRBJ1-6; TRBD1 agrees at 11 bases. Germline-derived CDR1 and CDR2 are SGHDT and YYEEEE. J was trimmed by 9 bases and V by 4 bases; bases with no gene match: 9. This CDR3 spans 16 amino acids. This chain's CDR3 is CASSTRTGGASSPLHF. Written as DNA, the CDR3 is TGTGCCAGCAGCACTAGGACAGGGGGCGCTTCTTCACCCCTCCACTTT.

The chain employs TRBV7-9 and TRBJ2-3; 9 nucleotides match TRBD2. CDR3 length: 16 amino acids. Per germline, CDR1 SEHNR and CDR2 FQNEAQ (reference sequence). The V segment lost 5 bases and the J segment 5 bases; nucleotides outside the gene matches: 11. The CDR3 DNA follows: TGTGCCAGCAGCCGAGCGGGACTAGCCATGATAGATACGCAGTATTTT. It is translated as CASSRAGLAMIDTQYF.

V usage is TRBV4-1 and J usage is TRBJ2-1; 8 bases fit TRBD1. The trim removed 1 base at V and 9 bases at J, leaving 14 bases unmatched. Germline CDR1 reads MGHRA; CDR2 reads YSYEKL. The CDR3 extends over 17 amino acids. The CDR3 region is CASSQAEAGTGGVEQFF. In DNA form, the CDR3 reads TGCGCCAGCAGCCAAGCAGAAGCCGGGACAGGAGGGGTTGAGCAGTTCTTC.

V usage is TRBV9 and J usage is TRBJ2-7; D possibly corresponds to TRBD2 (6 bases). The germline gives CDR1 SGDLS, CDR2 YYNGEE. The CDR3 length is 16 residues. Between the trimmed V and J ends, which lost 3 bases and 2 bases, there was a span of 18 bases. CDR3: CASSAGGVVGTYEQYF. In DNA form, the CDR3 reads TGTGCCAGCAGCGCCGGAGGGGTGGTGGGCACCTACGAGCAGTACTTC.

The chain recombines TRBV20-1 with TRBJ2-7; a weak D match, TRBD2 (5 bases). V gave up 7 bases and J gave up 1 base, with 8 bases separating them. The CDR3 length is 11 residues. Per germline, CDR1 DFQATT and CDR2 SNEGSKA (reference sequence). The CDR3 nucleotides are TGCAGTGTTACGGGGTCCTACGAGCAGTACTTC. This translates into CSVTGSYEQYF.

The chain is built from TRBV19 and TRBJ1-5; a possible D gene is TRBD1 (6 bases). Trimming shortened V by 6 bases and J by 0 bases, and 18 bases separated the two germline ends. This CDR3 contains 17 residues. Germline CDR1 is LNHDA and CDR2 is SQIVND (reference sequence). CDR3 coding DNA: TGTGCCAGTAGCCCCTGGACAGCCGATTATAGCAATCAGCCCCAGCATTTT. It specifies CASSPWTADYSNQPQHF.

In the case of this clone: This sample includes further DNA sequences coding for the same CDR3. The CDR3 spells CASSREGRGPETQYF. CDR3 DNA: TGTGCCAGCAGCCGGGAGGGCAGGGGTCCCGAGACCCAGTACTTC. The gene calls are TRBV7-2 and TRBJ2-5; 8 bases line up with TRBD2. Germline V gene sequence: CDR1 SGHTA, CDR2 FQGNSA. V lost 5 bases and J lost 5; bases outside the gene matches: 10. This CDR3 spans 15 amino acids.

This sequence joins TRBV5-1 and TRBJ2-5; D is undetermined. V was pared by 0 bases and J by 2 bases, with 14 bases between. Germline CDR1 and CDR2: SGHRS and YFSETQ. The CDR3 totals 16 residues. The CDR3 DNA sequence: TGCGCCAGCAGCTTGGCCCCCCCCCGGGTACAAGAGACCCAGTACTTC. Its translation is CASSLAPPRVQETQYF. Variable domain in full (rest from reference TRBV5-1 and TRBJ2-5): KAGVTQTPRYLIKTRGQQVTLSCSPISGHRSVSWYQQTPGQGLQFLFEYFSETQRNKGNFPGRFSGRQFSNSRSEMNVSTLELGDSALYLCASSLAPPRVQETQYFGPGTRLLVL.

The gene calls are TRBV7-9 and TRBJ2-3; D is undetermined. With 1 base removed from V and 0 bases from J, the gap between germline ends came to 5 bases. CDR1 is SEHNR and CDR2 is FQNEAQ in the germline V gene (reference sequence). The CDR3 covers 14 residues. DNA of the CDR3: TGTGCCAGCAGCTTAGGGGTTAGCACAGATACGCAGTATTTT. It translates to CASSLGVSTDTQYF. The full variable domain, rest sourced from reference TRBV7-9 and TRBJ2-3, is DTGVSQNPRHKITKRGQNVTFRCDPISEHNRLYWYRQTLGQGPEFLTYFQNEAQLEKSRLLSDRFSAERPKGSFSTLEIQRTEQGDSAMYLCASSLGVSTDTQYFGPGTRLTVL.

The CDR3 here is CASSLVRWDTGANVLTF. The CDR3, as DNA: TGTGCCAGCAGCTTAGTTCGTTGGGACACTGGGGCCAACGTCCTGACTTTC. The V call is TRBV13, the J call TRBJ2-6, with a weak D call TRBD1 (6 bases). The CDR3 extends over 17 amino acids. Trimming removed 1 base from V and 2 bases from J, with 12 bases in between. Germline lookup yields CDR1 PRHDT and CDR2 FYEKMQ (reference sequence).

This clone came up once. The rearrangement links TRBV6-5 to TRBJ1-5, with a possible D match to TRBD1 (5 bases). Germline loops: CDR1 MNHEY, CDR2 SVGAGI. CDR3 length equals 15 residues. With 4 bases removed from V and 6 bases from J, the gap between germline ends came to 16 bases. The DNA for the CDR3 is TGTGCCAGCAGTTCCCAGGGTAGGGTTGGTCAGCCCCAGCATTTT. Translating it yields CASSSQGRVGQPQHF.

This chain uses TRBV15 with TRBJ2-7; maybe TRBD1 (6 bases). This CDR3 spans 16 amino acids. Germline assignment: CDR1 LNHNV and CDR2 YYDKDF (reference sequence). V dropped 5 bases and J dropped 5 bases, with 22 bases sitting between them. The CDR3 region has the DNA TGTGCCACCAGCTCCGAGGGCCGAAGACAGGTCAACGAGCAGTACTTC. Translating gives CATSSEGRRQVNEQYF.

The gene calls are TRBV27 and TRBJ2-1; TRBD1 matches 9 bases. With 5 bases clipped from V and 6 bases from J, the junction kept 8 bases outside the gene matches. Germline CDR1 and CDR2: MNHEY and SMNVEV (reference sequence). This CDR3 has 15 amino acids. CDR3 DNA sequence: TGTGCCAGCAGTCGGGACAGGGATTCGGGCAATGAGCAGTTCTTC. It translates to CASSRDRDSGNEQFF.

The chain employs TRBV6-6 and TRBJ1-1; D is uncertain. The CDR3 spans 14 residues. Germline V CDR1 and CDR2: MNHNY, SVGAGI (reference sequence). Deletions cut 8 bases from V and 7 bases from J, with 20 bases between. CDR3 loop: CASSFLSKSIEAFF. Here the CDR3 DNA reads TGTGCCAGCTCTTTTCTGTCCAAGTCCATTGAAGCTTTCTTT.

CDR3: CASSLGQANTEAFF. CDR3 nucleotides: TGTGCCAGCAGCCTAGGACAGGCGAACACTGAAGCTTTCTTT. The chain couples TRBV6-6 to TRBJ1-1; 7 nucleotides match TRBD1. V shed 6 bases, J shed 1 base, and the junction held 5 bases outside the gene matches. The CDR3 runs 14 residues. The germline CDR1 and CDR2 sequences are MNHNY and SVGAGI (reference sequence).

This rearrangement joins TRBV4-3 to TRBJ2-1; 9 positions agree with TRBD2. Germline V gene sequence: CDR1 LGHNA, CDR2 YSLEER. The V and J ends lost 0 bases and 4 bases, in that order; junction bases with no gene match: 1. This CDR3 is built from 15 residues. The CDR3 coding sequence is TGCGCCAGCAGCCAAGAACTAGCGGGTTACAATGAGCAGTTCTTC. Residues: CASSQELAGYNEQFF.

The chain carries TRBV27 and TRBJ2-4; TRBD1 matches 12 bases. J was trimmed by 0 bases and V by 5 bases; bases with no gene match: 11. Germline values: CDR1 MNHEY, CDR2 SMNVEV (reference sequence). The CDR3 contains 19 residues. The chain's CDR3 is CASSPQGDRGLLAKNIQYF. The CDR3 nucleotides read TGTGCCAGCAGTCCCCAAGGGGACAGGGGGCTTCTAGCCAAAAACATTCAGTACTTC.

The CDR3 spells CASSPQTGDALWNTIYF. The DNA of the CDR3 is TGTGCCAGCTCACCCCAGACAGGAGACGCCTTGTGGAACACCATATATTTT. The genes are TRBV18 and TRBJ1-3; weak D call: TRBD1 (6 bases). Trimming stripped 3 bases from V and 7 bases from J, with 22 bases between. Per the germline V gene, CDR1 is KGHSH and CDR2 is LQKENI. The length of the CDR3 is 17 residues.

The chain carries TRBV5-1 and TRBJ2-2, with TRBD1 as a possible D gene (6 bases). Germline V gene lookup returns CDR1 SGHRS and CDR2 YFSETQ. Trimming took 0 bases from V and 5 from J, leaving 17 bases between them. The CDR3 contains 17 residues. CDR3 bases: TGCGCCAGCAGCTTGGTCTCTTGGGGACAAGGAACCGGGGAGCTGTTTTTT. Protein sequence: CASSLVSWGQGTGELFF.

V is TRBV6-6 and J is TRBJ1-2; 7 positions agree with TRBD1. The CDR3 runs 12 residues. J lost 3 bases, V lost 6 bases, and 1 base had no gene match. The V gene's germline CDR1 is MNHNY and CDR2 SVGAGI (reference sequence). CDR3 protein: CASRTGDYGYTF. The CDR3, as DNA: TGTGCCAGCAGAACAGGGGACTATGGCTACACCTTC.